This TCR beta chain originates from a study of regulatory T cells in long-lasting Graves disease. The study, taken as a whole, reports: Persistent cases favored TRBV28, TRBJ1-2 and TRBJ2-5.

As for time point: persistent/refractory GD, antithyroid drugs over 5 years with positive TRAb. The TCR library was made from RNA extracted from PBMCs. As concerns this clonotype: What it recognizes is unknown. One base away lies a much larger clone, so this may be a sequencing read error.

Building the TCR beta libraries relied on iRepertoire HTBI primers, and CDR3 regions underwent Arm-PCR. A single record per CDR3 protein comes from TCRdb applying MiXCR to the multiplex PCR reads. Here the sample spans a few hundred thousand distinct CDR3 sequences, 20% to 25% being singletons. Germline V gene data show CDR1 as MNHNS and CDR2 as SASEGT. Germline trimming cut 7 bases from V and 4 bases from J; bases unmatched to any gene: 20. The CDR3 length is 18 residues. This sequence joins TRBV6-1 and TRBJ2-5, with 8 positions matching TRBD1. The sample was peripheral blood mononuclear cells (PBMCs), taken when the disease was refractory, from a patient treated with antithyroid drugs. The source is a female donor with Graves disease. CDR3 in amino acids: CASTYRDRNIGSRETQYF. The CDR3 DNA is TGTGCCAGCACCTACCGGGACAGGAACATCGGGTCCCGAGAGACCCAGTACTTC.